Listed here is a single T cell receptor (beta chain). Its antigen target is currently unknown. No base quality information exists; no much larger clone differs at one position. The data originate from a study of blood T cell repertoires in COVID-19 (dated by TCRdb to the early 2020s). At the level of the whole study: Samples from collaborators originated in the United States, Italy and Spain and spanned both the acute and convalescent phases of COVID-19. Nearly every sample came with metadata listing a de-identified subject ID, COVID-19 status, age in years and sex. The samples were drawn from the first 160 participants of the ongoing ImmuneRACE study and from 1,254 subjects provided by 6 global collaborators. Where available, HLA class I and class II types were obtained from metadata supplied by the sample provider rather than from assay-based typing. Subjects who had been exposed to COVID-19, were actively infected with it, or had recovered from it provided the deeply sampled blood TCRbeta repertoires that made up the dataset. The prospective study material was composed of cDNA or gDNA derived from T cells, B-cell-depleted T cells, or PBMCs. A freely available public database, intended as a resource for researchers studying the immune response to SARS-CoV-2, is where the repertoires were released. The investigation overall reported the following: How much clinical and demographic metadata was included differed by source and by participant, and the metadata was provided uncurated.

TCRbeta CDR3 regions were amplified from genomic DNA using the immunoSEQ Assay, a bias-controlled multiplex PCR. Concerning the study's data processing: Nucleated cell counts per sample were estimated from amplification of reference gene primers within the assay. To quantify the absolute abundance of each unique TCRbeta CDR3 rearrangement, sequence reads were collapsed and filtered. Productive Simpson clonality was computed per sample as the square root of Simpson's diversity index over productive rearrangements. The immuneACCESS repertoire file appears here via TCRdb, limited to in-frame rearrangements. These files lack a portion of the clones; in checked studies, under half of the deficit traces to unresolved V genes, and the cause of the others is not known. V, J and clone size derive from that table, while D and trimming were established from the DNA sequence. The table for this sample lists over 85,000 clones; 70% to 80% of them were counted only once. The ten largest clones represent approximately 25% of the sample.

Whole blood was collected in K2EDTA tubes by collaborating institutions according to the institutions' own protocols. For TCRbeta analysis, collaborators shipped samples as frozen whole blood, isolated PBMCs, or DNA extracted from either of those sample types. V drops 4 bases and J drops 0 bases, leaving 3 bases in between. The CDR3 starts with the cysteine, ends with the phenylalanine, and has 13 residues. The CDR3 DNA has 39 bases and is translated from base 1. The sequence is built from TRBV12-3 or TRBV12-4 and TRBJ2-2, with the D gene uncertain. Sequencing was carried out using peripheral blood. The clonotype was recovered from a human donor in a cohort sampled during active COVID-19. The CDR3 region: CASSSTNTGELFF. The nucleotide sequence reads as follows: TGTGCCAGCAGTTCTACGAACACCGGGGAGCTGTTTTTT.